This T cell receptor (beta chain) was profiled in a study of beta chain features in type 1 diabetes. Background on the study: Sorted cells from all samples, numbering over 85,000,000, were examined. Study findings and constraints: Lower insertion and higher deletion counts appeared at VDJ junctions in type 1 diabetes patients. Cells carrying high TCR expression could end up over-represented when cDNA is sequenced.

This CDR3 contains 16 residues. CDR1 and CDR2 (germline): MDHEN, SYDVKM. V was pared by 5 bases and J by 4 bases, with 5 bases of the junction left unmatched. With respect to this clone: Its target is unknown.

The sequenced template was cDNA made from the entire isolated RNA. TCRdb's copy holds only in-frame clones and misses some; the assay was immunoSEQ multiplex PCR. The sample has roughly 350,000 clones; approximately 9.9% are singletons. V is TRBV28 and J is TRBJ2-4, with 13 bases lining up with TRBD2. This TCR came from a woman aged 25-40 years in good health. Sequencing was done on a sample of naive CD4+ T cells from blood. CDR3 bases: TGTGCCAGCAGTCCTCAACTAGCGGGAGGGAAAAACATTCAGTACTTC. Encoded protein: CASSPQLAGGKNIQYF.